This TCR beta chain came from a study of T cell responses to AZD1222 COVID-19 vaccine. Study details: Whether given at about 4 or about 12 weeks, second doses were pooled.

Clones were read by immunoSEQ multiplex PCR, and TCRdb kept only the in-frame ones, dropping some. This table has more than 75,000 clones, roughly nine tenths appearing once. Overall study findings and caveats: Possibly, clonal diversity was underestimated; donors were largely white British and included more females. Regions 160-218 and 743-854 dominated among vaccine-associated CD4 TCRs spanning spike.

This CDR3 region has 14 residues. A word on this clone: Its antigen is unknown.

The specimen was peripheral blood, collected on day 0 of AZD1222 vaccination. The rearrangement joins TRBV21-1 to TRBJ2-4; the table gives TRBD1 as D, unverified against the DNA. TRBV21-1 is listed as a pseudogene. The receptor was isolated from an adult in good health. CDR3 in amino acids: CASSNRAPKNIQYF. The CDR3 DNA reads TGTGCCAGCAGCAACAGGGCCCCCAAAAACATTCAGTACTTC.